The source of this TCR beta chain is a study of T cell changes during pregnancy in multiple sclerosis. This CDR3 has 15 amino acids. V lost 4 bases and J lost 7, with 20 bases in between. Germline loops: CDR1 MGHDK, CDR2 SYGVNS. Generated by immunoSEQ multiplex PCR, the TCRdb table keeps only in-frame clones and is missing some. The sample has approximately 96,000 clones, 90% to 95% seen once. Sequenced material: peripheral blood, taken after pregnancy. The clonotype was recovered from a female donor in good health, enrolled as a control in a pregnancy study. This rearrangement joins TRBV25-1 to TRBJ2-7, with unresolved D. CDR3 residues: CASSANIGLVDEQYF. The DNA of the CDR3 is TGTGCCAGCAGTGCCAACATCGGCCTAGTGGATGAGCAGTACTTC.